This TCR beta chain was sequenced for a study of cytomegalovirus exposure and HLA in healthy donors. Study context: Counted in an early data release were about 85 million unique TCRs from HLA-typed donors. Falling in the Caucasian-associated ancestry cluster were about four fifths of a few hundred genotyped donors. Study conclusions and caveats: Researchers reported that a few CMV-associated chains were confirmed in vitro as CMV antigen-specific. Common viral pathogens seemed to be connected with several of the most significant clusters, according to a later analysis.

The ends lost 5 bases at V and 8 bases at J; junction bases unmatched: 5. The CDR3 loop spans 13 amino acids. Germline CDR1 SEHNR, CDR2 FQNEAQ (reference sequence). It was with 60 Vbeta and 13 Jbeta primers that the PCR ran. The method was immunoSEQ multiplex PCR; TCRdb's version includes in-frame clones alone and lacks a portion of them. The table has about 200,000 clones, approximately 85% seen once. Of note for this clone: Its antigen is as yet unknown.

The chain employs TRBV7-9 and TRBJ2-3; 9 bases are shared with TRBD2. The sequence was collected from a woman in her forties or fifties in good health and CMV-seronegative. Material for sequencing was PBMCs. CDR3 region: CASSPGTSSTQYF. The CDR3 DNA follows: TGTGCCAGCAGCCCCGGGACTAGCTCTACGCAGTATTTT.